The 30 T cell receptor beta chains below come from one sample, sequenced in a study of T cells in tuberculosis. Produced via immunoSEQ multiplex PCR; TCRdb's table is partial and in-frame only. The sample lists more than 35,000 clones, roughly 96% occurring once. Source material: PBMCs. The origin of the receptors is a donor under 30 with latent tuberculosis or without tuberculosis infection.

CDR3 sequence (DNA): TGTGCCAGCAGTTCCAGAAGTTCTAACTATGGCTACACCTTC. Residues: CASSSRSSNYGYTF. This chain connects TRBV27 to TRBJ1-2; D not resolved. The germline V gene has CDR1 MNHEY and CDR2 SMNVEV (reference sequence). The CDR3 loop spans 14 amino acids. The germline V and J ends were trimmed by 4 bases and 0 bases, with 9 bases remaining between them.

The chain couples TRBV2 to TRBJ1-1, with 7 nucleotides matching TRBD1. Germline lookup yields CDR1 SNHLY and CDR2 FYNNEI. The CDR3 is 15 amino acids. J was trimmed by 6 bases and V by 3 bases; bases with no gene match: 10. In DNA form, the CDR3 reads TGTGCCAGCAGTGAGGGACAGCCGATTAGGGCTGAAGCTTTCTTT. Its translation is CASSEGQPIRAEAFF.

This clone was observed a handful of times. The V gene is TRBV29-1, the J gene TRBJ1-1; D ambiguous. This CDR3 is built from 17 residues. Trimming stripped 0 bases from V and 0 bases from J, with 17 bases between. Germline V gene sequence: CDR1 SQVTM, CDR2 ANQGSEA. CDR3 sequence (DNA): TGCAGCGTTGAAGATGTGGTCGCAACGGGAATGAACACTGAAGCTTTCTTT. Its translation is CSVEDVVATGMNTEAFF.

J is TRBJ1-2 and V is TRBV25-1; 9 bases are shared with TRBD1. Trimming at V came to 2 bases and at J to 7 bases, leaving 11 bases not matched to a gene. There are 16 residues in the CDR3. CDR1 is MGHDK and CDR2 is SYGVNS in the germline V gene. CDR3 bases: TGTGCCAGCAGTGAAATGGGGGACAGGGCTTACAGTGGCTACACCTTC. Translated, it gives CASSEMGDRAYSGYTF.

The chain uses TRBV6-5 and TRBJ2-7; D not certain. V was shortened by 4 bases and J by 4 bases, with 8 bases between the two germline ends. CDR1 and CDR2 (germline): MNHEY, SVGAGI. The CDR3 totals 12 residues. The CDR3 region is CASSSPIYEQYF. The CDR3 nucleotides read TGTGCCAGCAGTTCCCCTATATACGAGCAGTACTTC.

This CDR3 is CASNTAGTEAFF. The CDR3 coding sequence is TGTGCCAGCAACACGGCCGGGACTGAAGCTTTCTTT. The chain carries TRBV6-1 and TRBJ1-1; the D is unclear. This CDR3 is 12 amino acids long. The V gene lost 7 bases and the J gene lost 5 bases, with 11 bases spanning the gap. CDR1 is MNHNS and CDR2 is SASEGT in the germline V gene.

J is TRBJ1-1 and V is TRBV6-5; D unresolved. V gave up 6 bases and J gave up 6 bases, with 11 bases separating them. Germline CDR1 is MNHEY and CDR2 is SVGAGI. This CDR3 region has 12 residues. The CDR3 coding sequence is TGTGCCAGCAGCATAGGCGGAGCTGAAGCTTTCTTT. It encodes CASSIGGAEAFF.

The chain carries TRBV29-1 and TRBJ1-2; the match to TRBD1 covers 7 bases. Germline values: CDR1 SQVTM, CDR2 ANQGSEA. The CDR3 runs 14 residues. Germline trimming cut 6 bases from V and 4 bases from J; bases unmatched to any gene: 11. The CDR3 nucleotides are TGCAGCGTCCAGACTACAGGGGCGGGCTATGGCTACACCTTC. It codes for CSVQTTGAGYGYTF.

J is TRBJ2-2 and V is TRBV4-2; D perhaps matches TRBD1 (5 bases). This CDR3 region has 15 residues. V lost 0 bases, J lost 6 bases, and 11 bases lay in between. CDR1 is LGHNA and CDR2 is YNFKEQ in the germline V gene. This CDR3 reads CASSQESGRAGELFF. The CDR3, as DNA: TGTGCCAGCAGCCAAGAGTCAGGGCGCGCCGGGGAGCTGTTTTTT.

The chain joins TRBV25-1 to TRBJ1-2; 11 bases line up with TRBD1. V was pared by 2 bases and J by 7 bases, with 6 bases of the junction left unmatched. Germline values: CDR1 MGHDK, CDR2 SYGVNS. CDR3 length equals 15 residues. The CDR3 nucleotides read TGTGCCAGCAGTGAAATAGGACAGGGGGCGGGTGGCTACACCTTC. Translating it yields CASSEIGQGAGGYTF.

This chain uses TRBV5-1 with TRBJ1-1, with TRBD1 matching 8 bases. The CDR3 covers 13 residues. V trimming: 4 bases; J trimming: 4 bases; junction bases outside the gene matches: 3. Germline assignment: CDR1 SGHRS and CDR2 YFSETQ. CDR3 protein: CASSVQGVTEAFF. The CDR3 DNA follows: TGCGCCAGCAGCGTACAGGGGGTCACTGAAGCTTTCTTT. Looking up the rest from reference TRBV5-1 and TRBJ1-1 gives the full variable domain: KAGVTQTPRYLIKTRGQQVTLSCSPISGHRSVSWYQQTPGQGLQFLFEYFSETQRNKGNFPGRFSGRQFSNSRSEMNVSTLELGDSALYLCASSVQGVTEAFFGQGTRLTVV.

This clone occurred once. This chain joins TRBV30 and TRBJ1-6; D remains ambiguous. The CDR3 runs 14 residues. The germline CDR1 and CDR2 sequences are GTSNPN and SVGIG (reference sequence). Deletions cut 1 base from V and 5 bases from J, with 9 bases between. The CDR3 region has the DNA TGTGCCTGGAGTGGGTGGGCAAATAATTCACCCCTCCACTTT. Amino acids: CAWSGWANNSPLHF.

The rearrangement joins TRBV6-6 to TRBJ2-5; no reliable D call. The CDR3 consists of 13 residues. Trimming left V 6 bases short and J 2 bases short, with 10 bases between. The germline gives CDR1 MNHNY, CDR2 SVGAGI (reference sequence). CDR3 region: CASSPAGQETQYF. In nucleotides, the CDR3 is TGTGCCAGCAGCCCCGCCGGTCAAGAGACCCAGTACTTC.

J is TRBJ2-7 and V is TRBV4-1; TRBD2 might be the D (6 bases). Germline V gene lookup returns CDR1 MGHRA and CDR2 YSYEKL. Trimming took off 3 bases at V and 6 bases at J, with 18 bases between the two ends. This CDR3 spans 15 amino acids. The CDR3 reads CASSQIPGTPFEQYF. The CDR3 DNA is TGCGCCAGCAGCCAGATCCCCGGGACTCCCTTCGAGCAGTACTTC.

This chain connects TRBV5-1 to TRBJ1-4; D is perhaps TRBD1 (5 bases). The germline CDR1 and CDR2 sequences are SGHRS and YFSETQ. This CDR3 is built from 17 residues. V dropped 2 bases and J dropped 3 bases, with 17 bases sitting between them. The CDR3 DNA follows: TGCGCCAGCAGCTTTTATAGTTTAGGGGTGTCTAATGAAAAACTGTTTTTT. Its protein is CASSFYSLGVSNEKLFF. Variable domain in full (rest from reference TRBV5-1 and TRBJ1-4): KAGVTQTPRYLIKTRGQQVTLSCSPISGHRSVSWYQQTPGQGLQFLFEYFSETQRNKGNFPGRFSGRQFSNSRSEMNVSTLELGDSALYLCASSFYSLGVSNEKLFFGSGTQLSVL.

The rearrangement links TRBV12-5 to TRBJ1-2; 9 bases line up with TRBD1. Germline CDR1 and CDR2: LGHNT and FRNRAP. V lost 6 bases and J lost 8; bases outside the gene matches: 7. The CDR3 totals 13 residues. This CDR3 is CASGGRTGEGYTF. As DNA, the CDR3 is TGTGCTAGTGGAGGGAGGACAGGGGAGGGCTACACCTTC.

The rearrangement links TRBV7-9 to TRBJ2-7, with 7 bases that match TRBD2. Germline lookup yields CDR1 SEHNR and CDR2 FQNEAQ (reference sequence). The trim removed 5 bases at V and 11 bases at J, leaving 6 bases unmatched. This CDR3 region has 11 residues. CDR3 in DNA: TGTGCCAGCAGCAGCGGGACCTCCGAGTACTTC. Protein sequence: CASSSGTSEYF. Supplemented by reference TRBV7-9 and TRBJ2-7, the full variable domain reads DTGVSQNPRHKITKRGQNVTFRCDPISEHNRLYWYRQTLGQGPEFLTYFQNEAQLEKSRLLSDRFSAERPKGSFSTLEIQRTEQGDSAMYLCASSSGTSEYFGPGTRLTVT.

The CDR3 coding sequence is TGTGCCAGCAGCCCCCTTGGGACATTTGAGCAGTTCTTC. Translated: CASSPLGTFEQFF. The rearrangement joins TRBV5-4 to TRBJ2-1; maybe TRBD1 (6 bases). V was pared by 4 bases and J by 9 bases, with 14 bases between. CDR3 length: 13 residues. Germline V gives CDR1 SGHNT, CDR2 YYREEE (reference sequence). The whole variable domain, filled in from reference TRBV5-4 and TRBJ2-1, reads ETGVTQSPTHLIKTRGQQVTLRCSSQSGHNTVSWYQQALGQGPQFIFQYYREEENGRGNFPPRFSGLQFPNYSSELNVNALELDDSALYLCASSPLGTFEQFFGPGTRLTVL.

The chain links TRBV5-1 to TRBJ2-2; TRBD1 might be the D (5 bases). The germline V gene encodes CDR1 SGHRS and CDR2 YFSETQ. The CDR3 sequence is 16 residues long. Trimming took 0 bases from V and 5 from J, leaving 14 bases between them. In nucleotides, the CDR3 is TGCGCCAGCAGCTTGGCCCTTTCAAGGGGTACCGGGGAGCTGTTTTTT. Protein: CASSLALSRGTGELFF.

The V and J genes are TRBV14 and TRBJ1-6; D is possibly TRBD1 (5 bases). V was pared by 1 base and J by 8 bases, with 12 bases between. CDR1 and CDR2 (germline): SGHDN, FVKESK. This CDR3 has 15 residues. In nucleotides, the CDR3 is TGTGCCAGCAGCCAAGTGGGGGGACTAGATTCACCCCTCCACTTT. The encoded protein is CASSQVGGLDSPLHF. Full variable domain (missing parts from reference TRBV14 and TRBJ1-6): EAGVTQFPSHSVIEKGQTVTLRCDPISGHDNLYWYRRVMGKEIKFLLHFVKESKQDESGMPNNRFLAERTGGTYSTLKVQPAELEDSGVYFCASSQVGGLDSPLHFGNGTRLTVT.

The chain recombines TRBV10-3 with TRBJ1-2; D is uncertain. Trimming removed 2 bases at V and 4 bases at J, with 17 bases between. CDR1 is ENHRY and CDR2 is SYGVKD in the germline V gene. There are 16 residues in the CDR3. The CDR3 DNA is TGTGCCATCAGTGAGACGGCAGCGGATAGACTCTATGGCTACACCTTC. It specifies CAISETAADRLYGYTF.

This clone was observed a single time. The CDR3 is CAWSVGLGLAKSSYNEQFF. The CDR3 coding sequence is TGTGCCTGGAGTGTCGGGTTGGGACTAGCAAAAAGCTCCTACAATGAGCAGTTCTTC. V and J are TRBV30 and TRBJ2-1, with TRBD2 matching over 9 bases. V lost 0 bases and J lost 0; bases outside the gene matches: 12. Germline values: CDR1 GTSNPN, CDR2 SVGIG (reference sequence). The length of the CDR3 is 19 residues.

This chain joins TRBV29-1 and TRBJ1-1, with D maybe TRBD1 (5 bases). CDR3 length: 13 residues. CDR1 and CDR2 (germline): SQVTM, ANQGSEA. V was clipped by 6 bases and J by 1 base, with 12 bases between them. CDR3 in amino acids: CSVLRRGNTEAFF. CDR3 coding DNA: TGCAGCGTCCTCCGAAGGGGGAACACTGAAGCTTTCTTT.

This clone was observed once. The chain recombines TRBV5-1 with TRBJ2-1; 9 bases are shared with TRBD2. This CDR3 spans 13 amino acids. After removal of 5 bases from V and 10 bases from J, the junction contained 7 bases not matched to a gene. Germline CDR1 SGHRS, CDR2 YFSETQ. In DNA form, the CDR3 reads TGCGCCAGCAGATTCCTAGCGGGACTGGAGCAGTTCTTC. Translating it yields CASRFLAGLEQFF.

The chain couples TRBV10-1 to TRBJ2-2; 7 bases fit TRBD1. Unmatched junction bases numbered 2, after V lost 2 bases and J lost 5 bases. Germline CDR1 is WNHNN and CDR2 is SYGVQD (reference sequence). The CDR3 runs 14 residues. CDR3 DNA sequence: TGCGCCAGCAGTGAGGGGGACAGAACCGGGGAGCTGTTTTTT. Translating it yields CASSEGDRTGELFF.

CDR3 in amino acids: CACPPTSFHTDTQYF. CDR3 in DNA: TGTGCCTGCCCCCCGACTAGTTTCCACACAGATACGCAGTATTTT. The rearrangement joins TRBV30 to TRBJ2-3; D perhaps matches TRBD2 (6 bases). Germline assignment: CDR1 GTSNPN and CDR2 SVGIG (reference sequence). V was clipped by 6 bases and J by 2 bases, with 18 bases between them. This CDR3 spans 15 amino acids.

V usage is TRBV6-5 and J usage is TRBJ2-7, with a weak D call TRBD2 (6 bases). With 6 bases removed from V and 2 bases from J, the gap between germline ends came to 14 bases. In germline, CDR1 is MNHEY, CDR2 SVGAGI. The CDR3 is made up of 14 amino acids. CDR3 sequence: CASRELGGAYEQYF. The CDR3 bases are TGTGCCAGCAGGGAACTGGGGGGAGCCTACGAGCAGTACTTC.

This clone was seen a single time. The chain is built from TRBV27 and TRBJ2-7, with TRBD1 identical over 9 bases. The CDR3 is made up of 15 amino acids. The V gene end was trimmed by 4 bases and the J gene end by 2 bases; junction bases not matched to a gene: 6. Germline assignment: CDR1 MNHEY and CDR2 SMNVEV (reference sequence). This CDR3 reads CASSWGTGWTYEQYF. The CDR3 DNA sequence: TGTGCCAGCAGTTGGGGGACAGGGTGGACCTACGAGCAGTACTTC.

This clone has just one count. The chain employs TRBV13 and TRBJ1-2; no firm D call. V was cut by 1 base and J by 6 bases, with 6 bases left in between. Germline loops: CDR1 PRHDT, CDR2 FYEKMQ (reference sequence). The CDR3 sequence is 12 residues long. The CDR3 region has the DNA TGTGCCAGCAGCTTAGTGGGCGATGGCTACACCTTC. Translating gives CASSLVGDGYTF.

The chain joins TRBV11-3 to TRBJ1-1, with 9 bases that match TRBD1. The V gene's germline CDR1 is SGHNT and CDR2 YENEEA. V shed 0 bases and J 5 bases; nucleotides not matched to a gene: 16. The CDR3 length is 19 residues. The CDR3 nucleotides are TGTGCCAGCAGCTTAGACCCAAAAGGGACAGGGTCCTTAGGGACTGAAGCTTTCTTT. The encoded protein is CASSLDPKGTGSLGTEAFF.